This T cell receptor beta chain was observed in a study of T cell clonality in common variable immunodeficiency. Data came from immunoSEQ multiplex PCR; TCRdb stores just in-frame clones and leaves some out. The sample was found to contain about 34,000 clones, and every one recurs. This clone was detected ten times or more. The missing CDR3 end, 3 residues past where the read stops, is filled in from the germline J gene. The germline V gene has CDR1 SGHNT and CDR2 YENEEA. Trimming pared 4 bases from V and 6 bases from J, leaving 12 bases between. The CDR3 sequence is 14 residues long. The receptor comes from a person aged 18 to 75 in good health. The rearrangement joins TRBV11-3 to TRBJ2-2, with D possibly TRBD2 on 6 matching bases. Sequenced sample: peripheral blood mononuclear cells. CDR3 bases read: TGTGCCAGCAGCTCGACTAGTCTGCCCGGGGAG. Translated, it gives CASSSTSLPGE. The complete CDR3 reads CASSSTSLPGELFF.